The next 25 T cell receptor beta chains were all read from a single sample in a study of T-cell memory formation after mild COVID-19 (dated by TCRdb to 2020 to 2022). Receptor amplification or capture employed 5' RACE. The instrument was an Illumina NovaSeq 6000. TCRdb itself trimmed the public reads at Q25 with fastp, ran MiXCR and retained productive beta chains. When rows share a CDR3 protein, they turn into one entry using the most common DNA and genes. A total of roughly 170,000 distinct CDR3 sequences appear in this sample, about 18% of them only once. The top ten constitute roughly 3.9% of the sample. Material for sequencing was PBMCs or a T cell subset sorted from them (not recorded which). The receptors stem from a man aged 18 to 35 who had mild COVID-19 (a few samples of this study predate the infection). The sample titles of this study are shuffled in the database, so cell type and time point are left out; the donor was told from shared clones.

The gene calls are TRBV5-4 and TRBJ2-5; 10 bases are a match to TRBD1. There are 18 residues in the CDR3. The V and J ends lost 4 bases and 6 bases, in that order; junction bases with no gene match: 18. Germline CDR1 is SGHNT and CDR2 is YYREEE (reference sequence). CDR3 in DNA: TGTGCCAGCAGCCCAGGGCGTACCGGGACAGGGGTATTGCAGACCCAGTACTTC. Translating gives CASSPGRTGTGVLQTQYF. Using reference TRBV5-4 and TRBJ2-5 for the parts outside the CDR3, the full variable domain is ETGVTQSPTHLIKTRGQQVTLRCSSQSGHNTVSWYQQALGQGPQFIFQYYREEENGRGNFPPRFSGLQFPNYSSELNVNALELDDSALYLCASSPGRTGTGVLQTQYFGPGTRLLVL.

The V call is TRBV20-1, the J call TRBJ1-1; 7 nucleotides match TRBD1. The germline gives CDR1 DFQATT, CDR2 SNEGSKA (reference sequence). The CDR3 totals 14 residues. Unmatched junction bases numbered 8, after V lost 6 bases and J lost 1 base. The CDR3 DNA sequence: TGCAGTGCAAACAGGGGATCGAGGAACACTGAAGCTTTCTTT. Translating it yields CSANRGSRNTEAFF.

This chain uses TRBV6-2 or TRBV6-3 with TRBJ1-5; D unclear. Germline CDR1 MNHEY, CDR2 SVGEGT. The CDR3 is 12 amino acids. Trimming removed 6 bases at V and 9 bases at J, with 12 bases between. The chain's CDR3 is CASRYGNRPQHF. The CDR3 DNA reads as TGTGCCAGCAGATACGGGAACCGGCCCCAGCATTTT.

This clonotype has more than one count but fewer than ten. CDR3 protein: CAISESIGTTKNIQYF. In DNA form, the CDR3 reads TGTGCCATCAGTGAGTCGATTGGCACTACCAAAAACATTCAGTACTTC. V is TRBV10-3 and J is TRBJ2-4; unclear D gene. The CDR3 covers 16 residues. Trimming cost V 0 bases and J 2 bases, with 11 bases left between them. CDR1 and CDR2 (germline): ENHRY, SYGVKD.

V and J are TRBV5-4 and TRBJ2-3, with a possible D match to TRBD1 (6 bases). The V end lost 4 bases, the J end lost 6 bases, and 21 bases lay between the germline ends. Germline assignment: CDR1 SGHNT and CDR2 YYREEE (reference sequence). The CDR3 sequence is 16 residues long. DNA for the CDR3: TGTGCCAGCAGCGCTTTAGGTGGGGGCTGGGGCGATACGCAGTATTTT. This gives the protein CASSALGGGWGDTQYF.

This clonotype was counted a few times. The chain employs TRBV5-1 and TRBJ2-3, with D possibly matching TRBD2 (8 bases). The CDR3 runs 15 residues. CDR1 is SGHRS and CDR2 is YFSETQ in the germline V gene. The V end was cut by 8 bases, the J end by 2 bases, with 18 bases between. CDR3 sequence reads: CASTRGGTATDTQYF. In nucleotides, the CDR3 is TGCGCCAGTACCCGGGGGGGGACAGCCACAGATACGCAGTATTTT.

Only a few counts were recorded for this clonotype. This rearrangement joins TRBV20-1 to TRBJ1-1; D possibly corresponds to TRBD1 (5 bases). Between the trimmed V and J ends, which lost 1 base and 1 base, there was a span of 10 bases. Germline lookup yields CDR1 DFQATT and CDR2 SNEGSKA (reference sequence). CDR3 size: 14 residues. The CDR3 region has the DNA TGCAGTGCTAGAGTGGGGCGGAGGAACACTGAAGCTTTCTTT. Amino acids: CSARVGRRNTEAFF.

Only a few counts were recorded for this clonotype. The rearrangement uses TRBV20-1 and TRBJ1-2, with D perhaps TRBD1 (6 bases). Per germline, CDR1 DFQATT and CDR2 SNEGSKA (reference sequence). CDR3 length: 15 amino acids. V was shortened by 0 bases and J by 2 bases, with 13 bases between the two germline ends. CDR3 in DNA: TGCAGTGCTAGAGATCAGGGGCAGAAGAACTATGGCTACACCTTC. Translating gives CSARDQGQKNYGYTF.

The chain uses TRBV4-2 and TRBJ1-5; possibly TRBD1 for D (5 bases). This CDR3 has 17 residues. Trimming took 3 bases from V and 4 from J, leaving 19 bases between them. CDR1 is LGHNA, CDR2 YNFKEQ, per germline. CDR3 region: CASSQGLTGKKNQPQHF. The CDR3 region has the DNA TGTGCCAGCAGCCAGGGGCTGACCGGGAAAAAGAATCAGCCCCAGCATTTT.

V and J are TRBV11-2 and TRBJ2-3; 8 bases align to TRBD2. Unmatched junction bases numbered 7, after V lost 6 bases and J lost 5 bases. In germline, CDR1 is SGHAT, CDR2 FQNNGV. CDR3 length: 14 residues. The CDR3: CASSFGGAIDTQYF. The CDR3 DNA is TGTGCCAGCAGTTTCGGGGGGGCAATAGATACGCAGTATTTT.

In its sample, this clonotype was seen a few times. CDR3: CASSLDRRADTQYF. CDR3 sequence (DNA): TGTGCCAGCAGCTTGGACAGGAGGGCAGATACGCAGTATTTT. The chain employs TRBV5-6 and TRBJ2-3; D is perhaps TRBD2 (6 bases). CDR3 length: 14 amino acids. Germline V gene sequence: CDR1 SGHDT, CDR2 YYEEEE. V was shortened by 0 bases and J by 4 bases, with 9 bases between the two germline ends. The variable domain in full, completed from reference TRBV5-6 and TRBJ2-3, reads DAGVTQSPTHLIKTRGQQVTLRCSPKSGHDTVSWYQQALGQGPQFIFQYYEEEERQRGNFPDRFSGHQFPNYSSELNVNALLLGDSALYLCASSLDRRADTQYFGPGTRLTVL.

The V call is TRBV24-1, the J call TRBJ2-5; D remains ambiguous. There are 13 residues in the CDR3. Deletions cut 3 bases from V and 4 bases from J, with 8 bases between. The V gene's germline CDR1 is KGHDR and CDR2 SFDVKD. CDR3 in DNA: TGTGCCACCAGTGATCCGCCACGAGAGACCCAGTACTTC. Its translation is CATSDPPRETQYF.

V gene TRBV5-8 combines with J gene TRBJ1-6, with D possibly TRBD1 on 5 matching bases. Germline lookup yields CDR1 SGHTS and CDR2 YDEGEE. Trimming shortened V by 4 bases and J by 7 bases, and 18 bases separated the two germline ends. CDR3 length: 16 residues. CDR3 protein: CASSRRQNSRNSPLHF. The CDR3 nucleotides are TGTGCCAGCAGCCGTAGACAGAATTCCCGGAATTCACCCCTCCACTTT.

J is TRBJ1-1 and V is TRBV28; possible D gene TRBD1, 5 bases. The germline CDR1 and CDR2 sequences are MDHEN and SYDVKM. This CDR3 spans 14 amino acids. With 4 bases removed from V and 6 bases from J, the gap between germline ends came to 15 bases. This chain's CDR3 is CASSSGTKGSEAFF. The CDR3 DNA is TGTGCCAGCAGTTCCGGGACGAAAGGGTCTGAAGCTTTCTTT.

The chain recombines TRBV5-1 with TRBJ1-2; 8 nucleotides match TRBD1. The V segment lost 3 bases and the J segment 4 bases; nucleotides outside the gene matches: 5. The CDR3 length is 14 residues. Germline V lookup: CDR1 SGHRS, CDR2 YFSETQ. CDR3 bases: TGCGCCAGCAGCTCAACGGGACAGGCCTATGGCTACACCTTC. This sequence encodes CASSSTGQAYGYTF.

J is TRBJ2-3 and V is TRBV28, with D tentatively TRBD1 (5 bases). Between the trimmed V and J ends, which lost 3 bases and 7 bases, there was a span of 17 bases. The CDR3 has 15 residues. Germline V CDR1 and CDR2: MDHEN, SYDVKM. The CDR3 DNA reads TGTGCCAGCAGTTTGGAGTTGGCAGGGCCCTATACGCAGTATTTT. Residues: CASSLELAGPYTQYF.

V is TRBV6-2 or TRBV6-3 and J is TRBJ1-2; 7 bases match TRBD1. The CDR3 sequence is 13 residues long. Germline V CDR1 and CDR2: MNHEY, SVGEGT. Trimming cost V 6 bases and J 3 bases; bases outside gene matches: 4. The CDR3 is CASRRQGDYGYTF. The CDR3 nucleotides are TGTGCCAGCAGACGACAGGGTGACTATGGCTACACCTTC.

J is TRBJ2-3 and V is TRBV10-3, with D maybe TRBD1 (5 bases). Trimming pared 7 bases from V and 2 bases from J, leaving 10 bases between. The CDR3 extends over 13 amino acids. Germline V gene sequence: CDR1 ENHRY, CDR2 SYGVKD. The CDR3 DNA is TGTGCCATCAAGGGGCAGGTCACAGATACGCAGTATTTT. This codes for CAIKGQVTDTQYF.

The rearrangement links TRBV7-2 to TRBJ2-3; 8 bases are a match to TRBD1. J lost 2 bases, V lost 5 bases, and 12 bases had no gene match. Germline values: CDR1 SGHTA, CDR2 FQGNSA. The CDR3 is 17 residues long. The CDR3 reads CASSRTGIRTSTDTQYF. The CDR3 DNA is TGTGCCAGCAGCAGGACAGGGATAAGAACTTCCACAGATACGCAGTATTTT.

Concerning this clonotype itself: At one end, the junction sequence differs from germline, possibly due to a read error. The CDR3 DNA is TGTGTCAGCAGCCCCGGCGGGTCTGAGCAGTACTTC. Encoded protein: CVSSPGGSEQYF. The chain has TRBV6-5 and TRBJ2-7; the D gene is possibly TRBD2 (5 bases). There are 12 residues in the CDR3. CDR1 and CDR2 from the germline V gene are MNHEY and SVGAGI.

The genes are TRBV6-2 or TRBV6-3 and TRBJ1-5, with 7 bases fitting TRBD1. CDR3 size: 14 residues. Per germline, CDR1 MNHEY and CDR2 SVGEGT. Trimming at V came to 7 bases and at J to 0 bases, leaving 3 bases not matched to a gene. This chain's CDR3 is CASTGTDSNQPQHF. The DNA of the CDR3 is TGTGCCAGCACCGGGACAGATAGCAATCAGCCCCAGCATTTT.

The chain recombines TRBV6-2 or TRBV6-3 with TRBJ2-4; D not certain. V lost 1 base and J lost 1, with 2 bases in between. Looked up from germline, CDR1 is MNHEY and CDR2 is SVGEGT. This CDR3 is built from 13 residues. In DNA form, the CDR3 reads TGTGCCAGCAGTTACTTGGCCAAAAACATTCAGTACTTC. Protein product: CASSYLAKNIQYF.

This clonotype was counted only a few times. V gene TRBV5-1 combines with J gene TRBJ1-2; D perhaps matches TRBD1 (5 bases). The germline V and J ends were trimmed by 4 bases and 5 bases, with 9 bases remaining between them. Per germline, CDR1 SGHRS and CDR2 YFSETQ. The CDR3 spans 12 residues. The CDR3 protein is CASSPGPYGYTF. CDR3 nucleotides: TGCGCCAGCAGCCCGGGACCGTATGGCTACACCTTC.

This chain joins TRBV5-5 and TRBJ1-2; 7 bases match TRBD1. The CDR3 extends over 15 amino acids. J was trimmed by 5 bases and V by 4 bases; bases with no gene match: 11. The germline gives CDR1 SGHKS, CDR2 YYEKEE (reference sequence). Written as DNA, the CDR3 is TGTGCCAGCAGCAACAAGAAGGGGGCGGGGTATGGCTACACCTTC. Translating gives CASSNKKGAGYGYTF.

This clonotype came up a few times. The chain is built from TRBV10-3 and TRBJ2-2; 10 positions match TRBD2. CDR3 length equals 14 residues. J was trimmed by 1 base and V by 11 bases; bases with no gene match: 4. Germline-derived CDR1 and CDR2 are ENHRY and SYGVKD. The CDR3 sequence: CAVRLAGNTGELFF. CDR3 coding DNA: TGTGCCGTCCGACTAGCGGGGAACACCGGGGAGCTGTTTTTT.